A selection of T cell receptor beta chains follows, all from one sample in a study of T cell repertoires in cytomegalovirus infection. Via MiXCR, TCRdb re-called the reads, giving one row per CDR3 protein. Here the sample spans approximately 770,000 distinct CDR3 sequences, roughly 29% being singletons. These receptors' antigens are unknown. Specimen: cultured CD8+ T cells from PBMCs, collected from culture after CMV antigen stimulation. These receptor sequences come from a human donor in good health (CMV status not recorded). Some clones in this sample may be carry-over from other donors' samples. Each CDR3 is given with its conserved first and last residue. A D gene is named only where the DNA matches it firmly. Not every row has a clone size; where given, it reads once, few, many or a size class.

cdr3_aa | cdr3_nt | v_call | clone_size | d_call | j_call
CSARVQQGQGAFF | TGCAGTGCTAGAGTCCAACAGGGACAGGGAGCTTTCTTT | TRBV20-1 | NA | TRBD1 | TRBJ1-1
CASSFRRGEDQPQHF | TGTGCCAGCAGCTTTAGGCGGGGGGAGGATCAGCCCCAGCATTTT | TRBV11-2 | many | NA | TRBJ1-5
CASSYSRGAEKLFF | TGTGCCAGCAGTTACTCTAGAGGGGCTGAAAAACTGTTTTTT | TRBV6-6 | few | NA | TRBJ1-4
CASSPPGQAGYGYTF | TGTGCCAGCAGCCCTCCGGGACAGGCCGGCTATGGCTACACCTTC | TRBV7-9 | NA | TRBD1 | TRBJ1-2
CASTPMDRFNMNTEAFF | TGTGCCAGCACCCCGATGGACAGGTTCAACATGAACACTGAAGCTTTCTTT | TRBV7-6 | few | TRBD1 | TRBJ1-1
CASIPAGPSGANTDTQYF | TGTGCCAGCATTCCCGCAGGGCCCAGCGGGGCCAACACAGATACGCAGTATTTT | TRBV6-2/TRBV6-3 | few | TRBD2 | TRBJ2-3
CASSRGLQPQHF | TGTGCCAGTAGTAGGGGGCTCCAGCCCCAGCATTTT | TRBV19 | few | NA | TRBJ1-5
CASTWTAGYTDTQYF | TGTGCCAGCACCTGGACGGCAGGGTACACAGATACGCAGTATTTT | TRBV2 | NA | NA | TRBJ2-3
CASGPTAYNEQFF | TGTGCCAGCGGACCGACAGCCTACAATGAGCAGTTCTTC | TRBV6-5 | NA | NA | TRBJ2-1
CASSLGGLAVFETQYF | TGTGCCAGCAGCTTAGGGGGACTAGCGGTCTTCGAGACCCAGTACTTC | TRBV7-8 | many | TRBD2 | TRBJ2-5
CASSSPASGDYNEQFF | TGTGCCAGCAGCTCCCCAGCTAGCGGGGATTACAATGAGCAGTTCTTC | TRBV7-3 | NA | TRBD2 | TRBJ2-1
CASGPTGGYNEQFF | TGTGCTAGTGGTCCAACAGGGGGCTACAATGAGCAGTTCTTC | TRBV12-5 | few | TRBD1 | TRBJ2-1
CASSLEDTTPDGYTF | TGTGCCAGCAGCTTGGAGGACACAACGCCGGATGGCTACACCTTC | TRBV5-4 | NA | NA | TRBJ1-2
CASSFLAGAGETQYF | TGTGCCAGCAGCTTCCTAGCGGGGGCAGGGGAGACCCAGTACTTC | TRBV7-3 | many | TRBD2 | TRBJ2-5
CASSYDMAGGDEQYF | TGTGCCAGCAGTTACGATATGGCAGGGGGAGACGAGCAGTACTTC | TRBV6-2/TRBV6-3 | few | TRBD1 | TRBJ2-7
CASSPGNTDTQYF | TGTGCCAGCAGCCCCGGGAACACAGATACGCAGTATTTT | TRBV7-2 | many | NA | TRBJ2-3
CASSYGEGTEAFF | TGTGCCAGCAGTTACGGGGAGGGCACTGAAGCTTTCTTT | TRBV6-5 | few | NA | TRBJ1-1
CASSFWPGAAYYGYTF | TGTGCCAGCAGTTTCTGGCCGGGGGCAGCATACTATGGCTACACCTTC | TRBV27 | few | NA | TRBJ1-2
CASSSRGGRAETQYF | TGTGCCAGCAGTTCCCGGGGGGGCCGCGCGGAGACCCAGTACTTC | TRBV27 | NA | TRBD2 | TRBJ2-5
CASSKGHKETQYF | TGTGCCAGCAGTAAAGGGCATAAAGAGACCCAGTACTTC | TRBV2 | NA | NA | TRBJ2-5
CASSLLASGGADTQYF | TGTGCCAGCAGTTTATTGGCTAGCGGGGGGGCAGATACGCAGTATTTT | TRBV27 | NA | TRBD2 | TRBJ2-3
CASSAAPGLGTEAFF | TGTGCCAGCAGCGCCGCCCCAGGGTTGGGGACTGAAGCTTTCTTT | TRBV9 | NA | NA | TRBJ1-1
CASSPELRFSGANVLTF | TGTGCTAGCAGCCCAGAACTACGGTTCTCTGGGGCCAACGTCCTGACTTTC | TRBV7-7 | NA | NA | TRBJ2-6
CASSPFPTSGGVFEQFF | TGTGCCAGCAGCCCCTTCCCCACTAGCGGGGGGGTCTTTGAGCAGTTCTTC | TRBV7-8 | NA | TRBD2 | TRBJ2-1
CASQGRGNTEAFF | TGTGCCAGTCAAGGGAGGGGGAACACTGAAGCTTTCTTT | TRBV6-1 | few | NA | TRBJ1-1
CASTDNNEKLFF | TGTGCCAGCACCGATAATAATGAAAAACTGTTTTTT | TRBV2 | NA | NA | TRBJ1-4
CSVGDTVLAGEETQYF | TGCAGCGTTGGGGACACGGTGCTAGCGGGGGAGGAGACCCAGTACTTC | TRBV29-1 | NA | TRBD2 | TRBJ2-5
CASSLEWGINTGELFF | TGTGCCAGCAGCTTGGAGTGGGGCATAAACACCGGGGAGCTGTTTTTT | TRBV5-4 | once | NA | TRBJ2-2
CASSLRFGALEGSEQFF | TGTGCCAGCAGCTTACGCTTCGGGGCACTAGAAGGGAGTGAGCAGTTCTTC | TRBV7-9 | NA | NA | TRBJ2-1
CASSYRDSAQETQYF | TGTGCTAGCAGCTATCGGGACTCGGCCCAAGAGACCCAGTACTTC | TRBV7-6 | few | NA | TRBJ2-5
CASSLGDSITYEQYF | TGTGCCAGCAGCTTAGGGGACAGTATCACCTACGAGCAGTACTTC | TRBV7-6 | many | TRBD1 | TRBJ2-7
CASSFPGQGPATGELFF | TGTGCCAGCAGCTTCCCCGGACAGGGGCCGGCCACCGGGGAGCTGTTTTTT | TRBV7-2 | many | TRBD1 | TRBJ2-2
CASSLSTSSYNEQFF | TGTGCCAGCAGTTTATCGACGAGTTCCTACAATGAGCAGTTCTTC | TRBV27 | NA | NA | TRBJ2-1
CASSRDSKETQYF | TGCGCCAGCAGCCGGGACAGCAAAGAGACCCAGTACTTC | TRBV4-3 | NA | TRBD1 | TRBJ2-5
CASSWTGEPNYGYTF | TGTGCCAGCAGCTGGACAGGCGAACCTAACTATGGCTACACCTTC | TRBV5-4 | NA | TRBD1 | TRBJ1-2
CASSRPGDTQYF | TGTGCCAGCAGCAGACCCGGGGATACGCAGTATTTT | TRBV7-6 | many | NA | TRBJ2-3
CASSPGGTGQPQHF | TGCGCCAGCAGCCCTGGCGGGACGGGGCAGCCCCAGCATTTT | TRBV5-1 | few | NA | TRBJ1-5
CATFDPHVYGYTF | TGTGCCACCTTCGACCCGCACGTTTATGGCTACACCTTC | TRBV7-9 | NA | NA | TRBJ1-2
CASSGGADQFF | TGTGCCAGCAGTGGTGGGGCAGATCAGTTCTTC | TRBV12-3/TRBV12-4 | NA | NA | TRBJ2-1
CASSPGGTGDTEAFF | TGTGCCAGCAGCCCCGGGGGTACGGGGGACACTGAAGCTTTCTTT | TRBV7-8 | many | NA | TRBJ1-1
CASSSGPRSSYGYTF | TGCGCCAGCAGCTCTGGGCCCAGGTCGAGCTATGGCTACACCTTC | TRBV5-1 | few | NA | TRBJ1-2
CASSIDAGDYGYTF | TGTGCCAGTAGTATAGATGCCGGGGACTATGGCTACACCTTC | TRBV19 | few | NA | TRBJ1-2
CASSLYPRDKSYEQYF | TGTGCCAGCAGCTTATACCCCCGGGACAAATCCTACGAGCAGTACTTC | TRBV7-9 | few | NA | TRBJ2-7
CASSFQTATFSYEQYF | TGTGCCAGCAGTTTTCAGACAGCTACCTTTAGCTACGAGCAGTACTTC | TRBV12-3/TRBV12-4 | once | NA | TRBJ2-7
CASLRDTAF | TGTGCCAGCCTCCGGGACACGGCCTTC | TRBV5-8 | few | NA | TRBJ2-4
CASSSGTGELFF | TGTGCCAGCAGTTCAGGAACCGGGGAGCTGTTTTTT | TRBV12-3/TRBV12-4 | many | NA | TRBJ2-2
CASSEGTSGGADTQYF | TGTGCCAGCAGCGAAGGGACTAGCGGGGGCGCAGATACGCAGTATTTT | TRBV6-4 | many | TRBD2 | TRBJ2-3
CASSPLAGENTEAFF | TGTGCCAGCAGCCCCCTCGCGGGGGAGAACACTGAAGCTTTCTTT | TRBV7-9 | few | NA | TRBJ1-1
CASSSTDNTSGDNEQFF | TGTGCCAGCAGCTCCACCGACAATACTAGCGGGGACAATGAGCAGTTCTTC | TRBV3-1 | once | TRBD2 | TRBJ2-1
CASSVSGFNEQFF | TGTGCCAGCAGCGTATCTGGCTTCAATGAGCAGTTCTTC | TRBV7-2 | few | NA | TRBJ2-1
CASSYSMGSQIYFEGPAGANVLTF | TGTGCCAGCAGTTACTCGATGGGCAGTCAGATTTATTTTGAGGGTCCGGCTGGGGCCAACGTCCTGACTTTC | TRBV6-5 | few | NA | TRBJ2-6
CASSLSTPDEQYF | TGTGCCAGCAGCTTGTCGACTCCGGACGAGCAGTACTTC | TRBV5-6 | NA | NA | TRBJ2-7
CASSIVGQGTEAFF | TGTGCCAGCAGCATCGTGGGACAGGGCACTGAAGCTTTCTTT | TRBV7-9 | few | TRBD1 | TRBJ1-1
CASSLWQNEQFF | TGTGCCAGCAGCTTGTGGCAGAATGAGCAGTTCTTC | TRBV5-4 | few | NA | TRBJ2-1